This passage covers 10 T cell receptor beta chains from one sample sequenced in a study of T cells in Graves' hyperthyroidism and ophthalmopathy. Using RNA transcripts as the source, TCR beta CDR3 regions were amplified. The HTBI primer set was used in a first-round RT-PCR of the TCR CDR3. MiXCR, run by TCRdb on the multiplex PCR reads, gives a single entry per CDR3 protein. The data hold approximately 270,000 distinct CDR3 sequences, with approximately 14% observed a single time. Material: blood. The receptors stem from a woman aged 40 to 50 with Graves' hyperthyroidism that later progressed to Graves' ophthalmopathy.

This clonotype appeared many times. J is TRBJ2-1 and V is TRBV28, with 9 bases lining up with TRBD2. J was trimmed by 6 bases and V by 5 bases; bases with no gene match: 11. Germline lookup yields CDR1 MDHEN and CDR2 SYDVKM. This CDR3 has 16 amino acids. Here the CDR3 DNA reads TGTGCCAGCAGTCCAGAAGGTAGCGGGAGTTTCAATGAGCAGTTCTTC. Amino acids: CASSPEGSGSFNEQFF.

This clonotype was seen repeatedly, ten times or more. This sequence joins TRBV10-2 and TRBJ2-7, with a possible D match to TRBD2 (5 bases). The V gene lost 2 bases and the J gene lost 5 bases, with 16 bases spanning the gap. The CDR3 has 15 amino acids. CDR1 and CDR2 (germline): WSHSY, SAAADI. CDR3 sequence: CASSEPRGRYNEQYF. In DNA form, the CDR3 reads TGCGCCAGCAGTGAGCCCCGAGGGCGGTACAACGAGCAGTACTTC.

The gene calls are TRBV12-3 or TRBV12-4 and TRBJ2-3; 11 bases match TRBD2. The CDR3 is 19 residues long. The V gene end was trimmed by 11 bases and the J gene end by 0 bases; junction bases not matched to a gene: 19. In DNA, the CDR3 is TGTGCCTCCCAAGCCCCCACCGCGGGACTAGCGGAGAGCACAGATACGCAGTATTTT. Its translation: CASQAPTAGLAESTDTQYF.

A few counts support this clonotype. The rearrangement joins TRBV9 to TRBJ2-6; weak D call: TRBD2 (6 bases). Germline CDR1 and CDR2: SGDLS and YYNGEE. The CDR3 runs 17 residues. The ends were cut back, 2 bases at V and 0 bases at J, with 12 bases in the middle. The CDR3 region is CASSVEPTSSGANVLTF. CDR3 nucleotides: TGTGCCAGCAGCGTCGAACCGACTAGCTCTGGGGCCAACGTCCTGACTTTC. The variable domain in full, completed from reference TRBV9 and TRBJ2-6, reads DSGVTQTPKHLITATGQRVTLRCSPRSGDLSVYWYQQSLDQGLQFLIQYYNGEERAKGNILERFSAQQFPDLHSELNLSSLELGDSALYFCASSVEPTSSGANVLTFGAGSRLTVL.

This clonotype turned up a few times. This chain uses TRBV6-2 or TRBV6-3 with TRBJ1-4; D possibly corresponds to TRBD1 (5 bases). The CDR3 runs to 15 residues. Trimming took 5 bases from V and 3 from J, leaving 13 bases between them. Germline CDR1 is MNHEY and CDR2 is SVGEGT. DNA for the CDR3: TGTGCCAGCAGTCAACAGGCTGGGGCTAATGAAAAACTGTTTTTT. Its translation: CASSQQAGANEKLFF.

This clonotype was observed at least ten times. The V and J genes are TRBV18 and TRBJ2-5; either TRBD1 or TRBD2 may supply D (5 bases each). Between the trimmed V and J ends, which lost 6 bases and 3 bases, there was a span of 14 bases. Per the germline V gene, CDR1 is KGHSH and CDR2 is LQKENI. This CDR3 has 14 amino acids. The CDR3 DNA is TGTGCCAGCTCTCGAAACGGGGCTAAAGAGACCCAGTACTTC. Amino acid sequence: CASSRNGAKETQYF.

At least ten counts were recorded for this clonotype. V usage is TRBV28 and J usage is TRBJ1-5, with a weak D call TRBD1 (5 bases). With 6 bases removed from V and 5 bases from J, the gap between germline ends came to 20 bases. Germline values: CDR1 MDHEN, CDR2 SYDVKM. The CDR3 covers 16 residues. The CDR3 sequence is CASSSRQWGYDQPQHF. CDR3 nucleotide sequence: TGTGCCAGCAGCTCGCGACAGTGGGGATATGATCAGCCCCAGCATTTT. Combining the CDR3 with reference TRBV28 and TRBJ1-5 gives the whole variable domain DVKVTQSSRYLVKRTGEKVFLECVQDMDHENMFWYRQDPGLGLRLIYFSYDVKMKEKGDIPEGYSVSREKKERFSLILESASTNQTSMYLCASSSRQWGYDQPQHFGDGTRLSIL.

This clonotype was observed many times. V and J are TRBV7-9 and TRBJ2-1; D is unclear. Trimming pared 3 bases from V and 12 bases from J, leaving 9 bases between. The CDR3 totals 11 residues. Germline assignment: CDR1 SEHNR and CDR2 FQNEAQ (reference sequence). The CDR3 reads CASSFGKGQFF. The CDR3, as DNA: TGTGCCAGCAGCTTTGGGAAGGGGCAGTTCTTC.

The chain has TRBV6-2 or TRBV6-3 and TRBJ2-2; TRBD2 is a possible D gene (5 bases). Germline CDR1 and CDR2: MNHEY and SVGEGT. Trimming took 2 bases from V and 9 from J, leaving 13 bases between them. The CDR3 is 14 amino acids. The CDR3 loop is CASSYGLGERELFF. The CDR3 DNA sequence: TGTGCCAGCAGTTACGGACTGGGAGAGAGGGAGCTGTTTTTT.

The chain couples TRBV6-1 to TRBJ2-7; tentative D call: TRBD2 (5 bases). The CDR3 has 17 residues. The V and J ends lost 6 bases and 0 bases respectively, with 21 bases between them. Germline CDR1 is MNHNS and CDR2 is SASEGT. CDR3 sequence: CASRRTGSGLVSYEQYF. The CDR3 bases are TGTGCCAGCAGGCGAACGGGTTCGGGATTGGTCTCCTACGAGCAGTACTTC.